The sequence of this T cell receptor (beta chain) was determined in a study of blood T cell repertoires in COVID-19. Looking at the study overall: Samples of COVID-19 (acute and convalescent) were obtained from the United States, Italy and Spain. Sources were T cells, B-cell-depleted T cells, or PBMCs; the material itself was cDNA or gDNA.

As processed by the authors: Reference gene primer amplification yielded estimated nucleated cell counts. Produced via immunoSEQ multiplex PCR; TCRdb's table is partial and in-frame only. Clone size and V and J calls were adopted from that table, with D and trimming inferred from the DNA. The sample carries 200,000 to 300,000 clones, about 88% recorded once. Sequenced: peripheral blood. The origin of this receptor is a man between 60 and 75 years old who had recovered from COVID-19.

The CDR3 region has the DNA TGTGCCAGCAGCGTTGATCGTGGAGGGGCCAGGGAGCAGTACTTC. This sequence encodes CASSVDRGGAREQYF. The chain is built from TRBV9 and TRBJ2-7; the D gene is possibly TRBD2 (6 bases). V lost 2 bases to trimming and J lost 7 bases, with 19 bases between them. Germline assignment: CDR1 SGDLS and CDR2 YYNGEE. The length of the CDR3 is 15 residues.